This T cell receptor (beta chain) was captured by sequencing in a study of T cells after yellow fever vaccination. Study as a whole: Fractions of limited cellularity were prepared by means of SMART-Seq v4 Ultra Low Input. The study, taken as a whole, reports: Abundant clonotypes from the bulk population could have been carried over as contaminants into FACS-sorted repertoires.

The germline gives CDR1 LNHDA, CDR2 SQIVND (reference sequence). V shed 4 bases and J shed 4 bases, with 13 bases lying between them. This CDR3 comprises 14 residues. Worth noting for this clonotype: What it binds is unknown.

TCRdb re-called the 5' RACE reads with MiXCR, one entry per CDR3 protein. This sample carries about 340,000 distinct CDR3 sequences, about an eighth of them seen once, and the ten largest clones take approximately 3.4%. The input for sequencing was CD4+ T cells sorted from PBMCs, taken 15 days after the yellow fever booster vaccination. This TCR was sampled from a man aged 18 to 29 who received the YFV17D yellow fever vaccine. V is TRBV19 and J is TRBJ2-5; D is possibly TRBD2 (6 bases). The CDR3 loop reads CASSSRRASETQYF. In DNA, the CDR3 is TGTGCCAGTAGTAGTCGGAGGGCTTCAGAGACCCAGTACTTC.